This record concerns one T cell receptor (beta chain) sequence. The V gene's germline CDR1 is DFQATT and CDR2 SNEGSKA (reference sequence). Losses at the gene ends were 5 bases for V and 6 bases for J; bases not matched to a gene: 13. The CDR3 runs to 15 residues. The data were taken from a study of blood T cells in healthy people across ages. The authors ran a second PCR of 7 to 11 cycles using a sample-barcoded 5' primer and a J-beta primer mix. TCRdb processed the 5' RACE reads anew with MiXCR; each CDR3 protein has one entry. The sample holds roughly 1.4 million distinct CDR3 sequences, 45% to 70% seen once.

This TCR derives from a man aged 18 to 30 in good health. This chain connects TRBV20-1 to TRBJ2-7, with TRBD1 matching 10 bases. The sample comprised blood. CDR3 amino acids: CSALELTGGASEQYF. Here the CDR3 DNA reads TGCAGTGCTCTCGAACTGACAGGGGGCGCGTCCGAGCAGTACTTC.